The next 30 T cell receptor beta chains were all read from a single sample in a study of T-cell reconstitution after alpha-beta-depleted transplantation in children. Preparation of the TCRbeta library used unique molecular identifiers. MiXCR, run by TCRdb on the PCR reads, gives a single entry per CDR3 protein. The sample records about 900,000 distinct CDR3 sequences, about 31% being singletons. Here the sequenced sample was PBMCs, mostly from graft donor cells, taken 360 days after TCRalphabeta/CD19-depleted stem cell transplant. Receptors were obtained from a boy under three years old who had a stem cell transplant for SCID, so the T cells may come from the graft donor.

V gene TRBV7-3 combines with J gene TRBJ2-3; 7 bases line up with TRBD1. The junction had 1 base not matched to a gene; V was cut back by 1 base and J by 0 bases. The CDR3 runs 15 residues. The germline CDR1 and CDR2 sequences are SGHTA and FQGTGA. DNA for the CDR3: TGTGCCAGCAGCTTAATGGGACAGAGCACAGATACGCAGTATTTT. It specifies CASSLMGQSTDTQYF.

J is TRBJ1-6 and V is TRBV5-1, with D perhaps TRBD1 (5 bases). Deletions cut 7 bases from V and 5 bases from J, with 10 bases between. There are 13 residues in the CDR3. CDR1 SGHRS and CDR2 YFSETQ come from the germline V gene. The DNA of the CDR3 is TGCGCCAGCCGGGGGGAGGATAATTCACCCCTCCACTTT. Translating it yields CASRGEDNSPLHF.

The table lists this clonotype with a few counts. The chain couples TRBV20-1 to TRBJ1-2; D uncertain. This CDR3 has 12 residues. Germline V gene data show CDR1 as DFQATT and CDR2 as SNEGSKA (reference sequence). Between the trimmed V and J ends, which lost 7 bases and 0 bases, there was a span of 9 bases. In DNA form, the CDR3 reads TGCAGTGTTCTGTATACTAACTATGGCTACACCTTC. Translated, it gives CSVLYTNYGYTF.

The chain couples TRBV12-3 or TRBV12-4 to TRBJ2-3; 13 bases agree with TRBD2. The CDR3 length is 20 residues. V shed 6 bases and J 0 bases; nucleotides not matched to a gene: 15. DNA for the CDR3: TGTGCCAGCAGCCAATCGGAACTAGCGGGGGGGTTCCTTAGCACAGATACGCAGTATTTT. Residues: CASSQSELAGGFLSTDTQYF.

This clonotype was observed a handful of times. The genes are TRBV4-1 and TRBJ1-1, with 10 bases aligning to TRBD1. The junction had 11 bases not matched to a gene; V was cut back by 3 bases and J by 10 bases. The CDR3 has 15 amino acids. Germline CDR1 reads MGHRA; CDR2 reads YSYEKL. CDR3 residues: CASSQGAGTGDRAFF. For the CDR3, the DNA is TGCGCCAGCAGCCAGGGGGCCGGGACAGGGGATCGAGCTTTCTTT.

CDR3 sequence (DNA): TGCGCCAGCAGCTTGTCCCTAGCGAGAACGCAAGAGACCCAGTACTTC. This sequence encodes CASSLSLARTQETQYF. The chain couples TRBV5-1 to TRBJ2-5; D perhaps matches TRBD2 (6 bases). V dropped 1 base and J dropped 2 bases, with 15 bases sitting between them. The CDR3 contains 16 residues. Germline lookup yields CDR1 SGHRS and CDR2 YFSETQ.

This clonotype was detected only a few times. This rearrangement joins TRBV24-1 to TRBJ2-7, with a weak D call TRBD1 (6 bases). This CDR3 is 15 amino acids long. Per germline, CDR1 KGHDR and CDR2 SFDVKD. Deletions cut 10 bases from V and 4 bases from J, with 22 bases between. The CDR3 sequence is CATRSSGQRIYEQYF. The CDR3 bases are TGTGCCACGAGGTCCTCCGGACAGAGAATATACGAGCAGTACTTC.

This clonotype came up a few times. The CDR3 region is CASSLVAGGLDTQYF. DNA of the CDR3: TGTGCCAGCAGCTTAGTAGCGGGGGGTCTGGATACGCAGTATTTT. The gene calls are TRBV11-2 and TRBJ2-3, with 10 nucleotides matching TRBD2. The CDR3 contains 15 residues. J was trimmed by 6 bases and V by 1 base; bases with no gene match: 4. Per germline, CDR1 SGHAT and CDR2 FQNNGV. The variable domain in full, completed from reference TRBV11-2 and TRBJ2-3, reads EAGVAQSPRYKIIEKRQSVAFWCNPISGHATLYWYQQILGQGPKLLIQFQNNGVVDDSQLPKDRFSAERLKGVDSTLKIQPAKLEDSAVYLCASSLVAGGLDTQYFGPGTRLTVL.

This sequence joins TRBV18 and TRBJ2-6; D is ambiguous. The germline V gene encodes CDR1 KGHSH and CDR2 LQKENI. V lost 1 base and J 0 bases, leaving 7 bases between the germline ends. CDR3 length: 16 residues. CDR3 loop: CASSPRQISGANVLTF. CDR3 DNA sequence: TGTGCCAGCTCACCACGCCAGATCTCTGGGGCCAACGTCCTGACTTTC. The variable domain in full, with the rest retrieved from reference TRBV18 and TRBJ2-6, is NAGVMQNPRHLVRRRGQEARLRCSPMKGHSHVYWYRQLPEEGLKFMVYLQKENIIDESGMPKERFSAEFPKEGPSILRIQQVVRGDSAAYFCASSPRQISGANVLTFGAGSRLTVL.

This clonotype was recorded a few times. The chain carries TRBV20-1 and TRBJ2-1; no clear D. The germline V gene has CDR1 DFQATT and CDR2 SNEGSKA (reference sequence). The ends were cut back, 6 bases at V and 5 bases at J, with 17 bases in the middle. This CDR3 region has 14 residues. This CDR3 reads CSAGLQMLNNEQFF. The CDR3 DNA is TGCAGTGCCGGGTTGCAAATGCTAAACAATGAGCAGTTCTTC.

The rearrangement joins TRBV5-5 to TRBJ2-7; D is uncertain. Germline CDR1 SGHKS, CDR2 YYEKEE (reference sequence). The CDR3 has 15 residues. The V end lost 2 bases, the J end lost 2 bases, and 14 bases lay between the germline ends. In nucleotides, the CDR3 is TGTGCCAGCAGCTTATCCCCTGGCCAAGCCTACGAGCAGTACTTC. As protein: CASSLSPGQAYEQYF.

The J gene is TRBJ1-1, the V gene TRBV4-1, with TRBD1 identical over 9 bases. The CDR3 has 15 amino acids. Per the germline V gene, CDR1 is MGHRA and CDR2 is YSYEKL. J was trimmed by 9 bases and V by 2 bases; bases with no gene match: 10. This CDR3 is CASSQSDRGGWKAFF. For the CDR3, the DNA is TGCGCCAGCAGCCAATCCGACAGGGGGGGATGGAAAGCTTTCTTT.

This rearrangement joins TRBV9 to TRBJ2-3; the D gene is possibly TRBD2 (6 bases). Germline assignment: CDR1 SGDLS and CDR2 YYNGEE. The CDR3 has 16 amino acids. V was cut by 3 bases and J by 3 bases, with 17 bases left in between. This CDR3 reads CASSAGLLTPTDTQYF. DNA for the CDR3: TGTGCCAGCAGCGCGGGACTCCTTACACCAACAGATACGCAGTATTTT.

This clonotype was seen a few times. The V and J genes are TRBV9 and TRBJ2-1; possibly TRBD1 for D (5 bases). Germline V CDR1 and CDR2: SGDLS, YYNGEE. Trimming took 0 bases from V and 0 from J, leaving 7 bases between them. The CDR3 sequence is 15 residues long. CDR3 in DNA: TGTGCCAGCAGCGTAGTAGGGGACTCCTACAATGAGCAGTTCTTC. It is translated as CASSVVGDSYNEQFF.

CDR3 in DNA: TGTGCCAGCAGCTCGTCCCTTCTAGCGGGGGGCCACTACGAGCAGTACTTC. This gives the protein CASSSSLLAGGHYEQYF. V is TRBV5-6 and J is TRBJ2-7; 11 bases are a match to TRBD2. CDR1 and CDR2 (germline): SGHDT, YYEEEE. Trimming removed 3 bases from V and 3 bases from J; junction bases left unmatched: 11. This CDR3 has 17 residues.

In this sample, this clonotype turned up a few times. V is TRBV10-3 and J is TRBJ2-7; 7 bases match TRBD1. The germline CDR1 and CDR2 sequences are ENHRY and SYGVKD. V gave up 2 bases and J gave up 0 bases; unmatched junction bases: 4. The CDR3 contains 15 residues. The CDR3 is CAISEKSGGSYEQYF. The CDR3 region has the DNA TGTGCCATCAGTGAGAAATCAGGGGGCTCCTACGAGCAGTACTTC.

V gene TRBV28 combines with J gene TRBJ2-7; D remains unclear. CDR1 is MDHEN, CDR2 SYDVKM, per germline. There are 16 residues in the CDR3. Trimming removed 3 bases at V and 2 bases at J, with 17 bases between. The CDR3 bases are TGTGCCAGCAGTTTCTCCCCCACTAAAAGGACCTACGAGCAGTACTTC. Protein product: CASSFSPTKRTYEQYF.

This clonotype was seen only a few times. J is TRBJ2-5 and V is TRBV20-1, with 7 bases fitting TRBD2. The CDR3 loop spans 16 amino acids. Per germline, CDR1 DFQATT and CDR2 SNEGSKA (reference sequence). V lost 1 base and J lost 2; bases outside the gene matches: 10. The CDR3 sequence: CSARGERGALQETQYF. CDR3 nucleotides: TGCAGTGCTAGAGGCGAGCGGGGCGCCCTACAAGAGACCCAGTACTTC.

This rearrangement joins TRBV5-6 to TRBJ2-3, with TRBD2 identical over 11 bases. The germline gives CDR1 SGHDT, CDR2 YYEEEE. Trimming took 0 bases from V and 2 from J; bases not matched to a gene: 8. The CDR3 spans 18 residues. The CDR3 nucleotides are TGTGCCAGCAGCTTGGAAGGCCTAGCGGGGGGTCACACAGATACGCAGTATTTT. Its protein product is CASSLEGLAGGHTDTQYF.

The gene calls are TRBV7-2 and TRBJ2-7; 11 nucleotides match TRBD1. This CDR3 is 15 amino acids long. The V segment lost 5 bases and the J segment 1 base; nucleotides outside the gene matches: 4. CDR1 and CDR2 (germline): SGHTA, FQGNSA. This chain's CDR3 is CASSAGQGGSYEQYF. CDR3 in DNA: TGTGCCAGCAGCGCGGGACAGGGGGGTTCCTACGAGCAGTACTTC.

This clonotype occurred a few times. The rearrangement joins TRBV20-1 to TRBJ2-3; D is possibly TRBD2 (5 bases). This CDR3 region has 16 residues. CDR1 DFQATT and CDR2 SNEGSKA come from the germline V gene (reference sequence). Trimming shortened V by 6 bases and J by 3 bases, and 22 bases separated the two germline ends. CDR3 in amino acids: CSAASGLPQGTDTQYF. For the CDR3, the DNA is TGCAGTGCCGCGAGCGGACTCCCCCAAGGAACAGATACGCAGTATTTT.

V is TRBV24-1 and J is TRBJ2-3; a possible D gene is TRBD2 (7 bases). Trimming left V 4 bases short and J 1 base short, with 20 bases between. The V gene's germline CDR1 is KGHDR and CDR2 SFDVKD. The CDR3 totals 18 residues. CDR3 sequence: CATSEPLGGHRGTDTQYF. The CDR3 region has the DNA TGTGCCACCAGTGAACCCCTCGGGGGGCACAGAGGCACAGATACGCAGTATTTT.

This clonotype was counted a few times. This chain joins TRBV12-3 or TRBV12-4 and TRBJ2-7; D is undetermined. Trimming cost V 2 bases and J 2 bases, with 13 bases left between them. This CDR3 has 15 amino acids. CDR3 nucleotides: TGTGCCAGCAGTTTATTAGGGCCCCTTACCTACGAGCAGTACTTC. Translation gives CASSLLGPLTYEQYF.

This clonotype appeared a few times. V and J are TRBV20-1 and TRBJ2-1, with 12 bases that match TRBD2. Per germline, CDR1 DFQATT and CDR2 SNEGSKA (reference sequence). J was trimmed by 0 bases and V by 2 bases; bases with no gene match: 5. This CDR3 spans 17 amino acids. The chain's CDR3 is CSARPLAGGSSYNEQFF. The CDR3 region has the DNA TGCAGTGCTAGACCTCTAGCGGGGGGGAGCTCCTACAATGAGCAGTTCTTC.

V and J are TRBV7-3 and TRBJ2-2; the match to TRBD1 covers 7 bases. Unmatched junction bases numbered 6, after V lost 4 bases and J lost 1 base. The CDR3 spans 16 residues. CDR1 is SGHTA, CDR2 FQGTGA, per germline. The DNA for the CDR3 is TGTGCCAGCAGCTCCTCGGGACAGAGGAACACCGGGGAGCTGTTTTTT. Encoded protein: CASSSSGQRNTGELFF.

The chain employs TRBV6-2 or TRBV6-3 and TRBJ2-7, with D possibly matching TRBD2 (7 bases). Germline V gives CDR1 MNHEY, CDR2 SVGEGT. This CDR3 is 14 amino acids long. V gave up 4 bases and J gave up 3 bases, with 13 bases separating them. CDR3 residues: CASSSVGGDYEQYF. The CDR3 DNA is TGTGCCAGCAGTTCCGTAGGGGGGGACTACGAGCAGTACTTC.

The chain links TRBV7-9 to TRBJ2-1; no reliable D call. The CDR3 length is 12 residues. Trimming shortened V by 6 bases and J by 5 bases, and 8 bases separated the two germline ends. CDR1 and CDR2 (germline): SEHNR, FQNEAQ (reference sequence). This CDR3 reads CASSQLNNEQFF. CDR3 sequence (DNA): TGTGCCAGCAGTCAATTAAACAATGAGCAGTTCTTC.

The genes are TRBV20-1 and TRBJ1-1; perhaps TRBD1 as D (5 bases). This CDR3 has 14 amino acids. Germline V lookup: CDR1 DFQATT, CDR2 SNEGSKA (reference sequence). The V gene lost 3 bases and the J gene lost 3 bases, with 14 bases spanning the gap. The CDR3 region is CSARGLVGDTEAFF. The CDR3, as DNA: TGCAGTGCTAGGGGTCTAGTGGGGGACACTGAAGCTTTCTTT.

This clonotype was detected a few times. The rearrangement joins TRBV2 to TRBJ1-5, with D uncertain. Germline CDR1 SNHLY, CDR2 FYNNEI. The CDR3 contains 14 residues. Trimming left V 6 bases short and J 5 bases short, with 14 bases between. The CDR3 region has the DNA TGTGCCAGCAGCGCGGACGGCATTTATCAGCCCCAGCATTTT. It translates to CASSADGIYQPQHF.

The table lists this clonotype with a few counts. The V call is TRBV12-3 or TRBV12-4, the J call TRBJ2-1, with 10 bases matching TRBD2. After removal of 7 bases from V and 10 bases from J, the junction contained 13 bases not matched to a gene. The CDR3 totals 15 residues. CDR3 region: CASTLPGTSALEQFF. CDR3 nucleotide sequence: TGTGCCAGCACCCTTCCCGGGACTAGCGCCTTAGAGCAGTTCTTC.